One sample yielded the 8 T cell receptor beta chains listed below, sequenced in a study of vaccination effects on CD4 cells after COVID-19. Antigens for these TCRs are unknown. Antigen-specific CD4+ T cell clonotypes were called by their expansion after viral peptide-pool culture in ViraFEST. Upon completion of approximately ten days in culture, CD4+ T cells were isolated. Participants completed two doses of the BNT162b2 or mRNA-1273 vaccine. Measured with immunoSEQ multiplex PCR; TCRdb has only the in-frame clones, and not every one. This sample has 30,000 to 40,000 clones; approximately 75% occur once, and the top ten carry around 12%. The sequences come from CD4+ T cells from PBMCs cultured with HCoV-229E spike peptides, collected after COVID-19 vaccination. These receptor sequences come from a human donor who received a COVID-19 vaccine.

The V call is TRBV7-7, the J call TRBJ2-7, with TRBD1 as a possible D gene (5 bases). Trimming took 1 base from V and 3 from J, leaving 16 bases between them. The CDR3 has 16 residues. Germline CDR1 and CDR2: SSHAT and FNYEAQ (reference sequence). The CDR3 coding sequence is TGTGCCAGCAGCTTAGAACCCGGCGCAGGGTTCTACGAGCAGTACTTC. Its translation: CASSLEPGAGFYEQYF.

V is TRBV5-4 and J is TRBJ2-2; TRBD2 aligns across 9 bases. V lost 1 base and J lost 5; bases outside the gene matches: 15. CDR1 SGHNT and CDR2 YYREEE come from the germline V gene (reference sequence). The CDR3 length is 19 residues. The CDR3, as DNA: TGTGCCAGCAGCTTGTATTTAATTAGCGGGGGAAAGGCGACCGGGGAGCTGTTTTTT. Translation: CASSLYLISGGKATGELFF.

The chain couples TRBV6-5 to TRBJ2-3; possible D gene TRBD2, 6 bases. CDR1 is MNHEY, CDR2 SVGAGI, per germline. This CDR3 is built from 14 residues. Trimming left V 7 bases short and J 0 bases short, with 11 bases between. CDR3 sequence reads: CASKSSASTDTQYF. DNA of the CDR3: TGTGCCAGCAAGTCTAGCGCGAGCACAGATACGCAGTATTTT.

V gene TRBV9 combines with J gene TRBJ2-2; either TRBD1 or TRBD2 may fit D (5 bases each). This CDR3 has 16 residues. Germline lookup yields CDR1 SGDLS and CDR2 YYNGEE. Trimming cost V 0 bases and J 6 bases, with 15 bases left between them. CDR3 in DNA: TGTGCCAGCAGCGTAGCTCCCAGCGGACAACCCGGGGAGCTGTTTTTT. Translating gives CASSVAPSGQPGELFF.

J is TRBJ1-2 and V is TRBV6-5; D call uncertain. CDR1 and CDR2 from the germline V gene are MNHEY and SVGAGI. The CDR3 consists of 13 residues. V lost 6 bases, J lost 7 bases, and 15 bases lay in between. The CDR3 sequence is CASRFGRFGGYTF. DNA for the CDR3: TGTGCCAGCAGATTCGGACGGTTCGGTGGCTACACCTTC.

This clone was detected once. The chain uses TRBV29-1 and TRBJ1-1, with 11 positions matching TRBD1. With 7 bases clipped from V and 4 bases from J, the junction kept 8 bases outside the gene matches. The CDR3 loop spans 14 amino acids. Germline-derived CDR1 and CDR2 are SQVTM and ANQGSEA. In nucleotides, the CDR3 is TGCAGCGCTCAGGGACAGGGGGGGGGCACTGAAGCTTTCTTT. It specifies CSAQGQGGGTEAFF. Variable domain in full (rest from reference TRBV29-1 and TRBJ1-1): SAVISQKPSRDICQRGTSLTIQCQVDSQVTMMFWYRQQPGQSLTLIATANQGSEATYESGFVIDKFPISRPNLTFSTLTVSNMSPEDSSIYLCSAQGQGGGTEAFFGQGTRLTVV.

This clone appeared a few times. The chain employs TRBV5-1 and TRBJ2-1, with D perhaps given as TRBD1 or TRBD2 (5 bases each). V shed 0 bases and J shed 2 bases, with 9 bases lying between them. Germline CDR1 and CDR2: SGHRS and YFSETQ. The CDR3 contains 15 residues. In DNA form, the CDR3 reads TGCGCCAGCAGCTTGGTTGGGGGAACCTACAATGAGCAGTTCTTC. Translation: CASSLVGGTYNEQFF.

The chain couples TRBV24-1 to TRBJ1-1, with D tentatively TRBD1 (5 bases). Germline CDR1 reads KGHDR; CDR2 reads SFDVKD. The CDR3 has 13 residues. Trimming stripped 5 bases from V and 9 bases from J, with 15 bases between. The CDR3 DNA reads TGTGCCACCAGTGGTCCAGGGTCGTCGCAAGCTTTCTTT. It is translated as CATSGPGSSQAFF.